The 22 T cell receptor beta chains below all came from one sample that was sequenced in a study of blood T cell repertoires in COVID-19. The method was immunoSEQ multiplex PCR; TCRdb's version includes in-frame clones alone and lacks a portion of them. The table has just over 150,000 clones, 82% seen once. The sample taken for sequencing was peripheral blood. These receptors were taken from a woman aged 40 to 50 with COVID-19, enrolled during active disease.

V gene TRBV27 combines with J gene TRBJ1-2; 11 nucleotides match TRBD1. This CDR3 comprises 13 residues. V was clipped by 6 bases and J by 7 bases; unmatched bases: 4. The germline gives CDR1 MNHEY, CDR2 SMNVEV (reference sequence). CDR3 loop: CASSPDRGLGYTF. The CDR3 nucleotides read TGTGCCAGCAGCCCGGACAGGGGGCTTGGCTACACCTTC.

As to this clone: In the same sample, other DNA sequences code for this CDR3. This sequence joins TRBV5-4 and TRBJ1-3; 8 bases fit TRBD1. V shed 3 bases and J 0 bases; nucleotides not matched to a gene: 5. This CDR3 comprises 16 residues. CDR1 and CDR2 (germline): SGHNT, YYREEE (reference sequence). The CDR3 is CASSSPGQDSGNTIYF. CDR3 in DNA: TGTGCCAGCAGCTCGCCGGGACAGGACTCTGGAAACACCATATATTTT. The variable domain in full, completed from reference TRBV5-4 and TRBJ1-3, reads ETGVTQSPTHLIKTRGQQVTLRCSSQSGHNTVSWYQQALGQGPQFIFQYYREEENGRGNFPPRFSGLQFPNYSSELNVNALELDDSALYLCASSSPGQDSGNTIYFGEGSWLTVV.

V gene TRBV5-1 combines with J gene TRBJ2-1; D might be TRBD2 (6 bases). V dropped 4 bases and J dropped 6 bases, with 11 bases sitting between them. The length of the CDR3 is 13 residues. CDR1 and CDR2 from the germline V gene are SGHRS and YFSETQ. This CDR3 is CASSPGLRNEQFF. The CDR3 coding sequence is TGCGCCAGCAGCCCGGGACTCCGCAATGAGCAGTTCTTC.

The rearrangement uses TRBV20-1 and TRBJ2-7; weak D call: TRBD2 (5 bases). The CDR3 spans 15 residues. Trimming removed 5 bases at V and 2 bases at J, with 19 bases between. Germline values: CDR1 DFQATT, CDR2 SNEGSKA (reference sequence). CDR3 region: CSAGGLERETYEQYF. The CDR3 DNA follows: TGCAGTGCTGGTGGACTCGAAAGGGAGACCTACGAGCAGTACTTC.

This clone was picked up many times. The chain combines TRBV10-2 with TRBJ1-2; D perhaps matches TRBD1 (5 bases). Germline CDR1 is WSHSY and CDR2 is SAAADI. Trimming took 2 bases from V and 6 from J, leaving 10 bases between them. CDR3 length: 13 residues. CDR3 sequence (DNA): TGCGCCAGCAGTGAGCGGGGGGACGATGGCTACACCTTC. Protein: CASSERGDDGYTF.

The CDR3 loop is CASSLVPGSGYTF. The CDR3 DNA reads as TGCGCCAGCAGCTTGGTACCGGGGTCCGGCTACACCTTC. This chain links TRBV5-1 with TRBJ1-2, with no clear D. This CDR3 has 13 amino acids. Germline lookup yields CDR1 SGHRS and CDR2 YFSETQ. V lost 0 bases and J 8 bases, leaving 11 bases between the germline ends.

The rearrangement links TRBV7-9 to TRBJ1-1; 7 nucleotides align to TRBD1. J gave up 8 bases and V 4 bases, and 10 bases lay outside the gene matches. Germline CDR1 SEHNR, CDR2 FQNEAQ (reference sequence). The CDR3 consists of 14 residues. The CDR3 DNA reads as TGTGCCAGCAGCTCTTGGACAGGAGAGACGGAAGCTTTCTTT. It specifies CASSSWTGETEAFF. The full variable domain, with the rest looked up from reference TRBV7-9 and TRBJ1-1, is DTGVSQNPRHKITKRGQNVTFRCDPISEHNRLYWYRQTLGQGPEFLTYFQNEAQLEKSRLLSDRFSAERPKGSFSTLEIQRTEQGDSAMYLCASSSWTGETEAFFGQGTRLTVV.

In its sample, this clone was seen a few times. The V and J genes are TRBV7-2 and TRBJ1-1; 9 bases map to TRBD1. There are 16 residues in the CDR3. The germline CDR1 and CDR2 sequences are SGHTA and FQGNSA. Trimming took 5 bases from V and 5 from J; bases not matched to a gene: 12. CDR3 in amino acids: CASSLRQGGSGTEAFF. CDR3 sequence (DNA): TGTGCCAGCAGCCTCAGACAGGGGGGTTCGGGAACTGAAGCTTTCTTT.

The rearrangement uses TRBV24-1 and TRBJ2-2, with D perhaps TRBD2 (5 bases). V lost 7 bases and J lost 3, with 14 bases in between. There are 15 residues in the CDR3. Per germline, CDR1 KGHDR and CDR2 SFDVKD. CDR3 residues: CATSPGGRHTGELFF. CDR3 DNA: TGTGCCACCAGCCCCGGCGGGCGACACACCGGGGAGCTGTTTTTT.

Here the CDR3 reads CASSLVGGAHQYF. The DNA of the CDR3 is TGTGCCAGCAGCTTAGTGGGAGGGGCCCACCAGTACTTC. V is TRBV11-2 and J is TRBJ2-5, with 7 bases fitting TRBD2. The V gene end was trimmed by 1 base and the J gene end by 10 bases; junction bases not matched to a gene: 6. The CDR3 extends over 13 amino acids. Germline V gene sequence: CDR1 SGHAT, CDR2 FQNNGV.

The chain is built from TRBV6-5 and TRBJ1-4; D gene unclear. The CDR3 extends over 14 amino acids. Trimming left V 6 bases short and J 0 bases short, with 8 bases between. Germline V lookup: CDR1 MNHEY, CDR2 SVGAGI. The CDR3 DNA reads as TGTGCCAGCAGCTCCCTTGCAACTAATGAAAAACTGTTTTTT. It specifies CASSSLATNEKLFF.

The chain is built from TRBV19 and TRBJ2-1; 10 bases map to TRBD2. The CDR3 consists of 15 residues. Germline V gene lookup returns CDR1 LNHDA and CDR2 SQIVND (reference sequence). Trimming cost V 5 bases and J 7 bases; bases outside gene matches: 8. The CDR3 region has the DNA TGTGCCAGTAGTTTTAGCGGGGGGCTAAAGAATGAGCAGTTCTTC. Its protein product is CASSFSGGLKNEQFF.

The CDR3 nucleotides are TGTGCCAGCAGTCAGAACTACGAGCAGTACTTC. It yields the protein CASSQNYEQYF. The J gene is TRBJ2-7, the V gene TRBV6-5, with no clear D. V lost 5 bases, J lost 3 bases, and 5 bases lay in between. Per germline, CDR1 MNHEY and CDR2 SVGAGI. The CDR3 covers 11 residues.

For the CDR3, the DNA is TGCGCCAGCAGCCAACCCGTCTCCCCCTACGAGCAGTACTTC. Its translation is CASSQPVSPYEQYF. V gene TRBV4-1 combines with J gene TRBJ2-7; D remains ambiguous. The germline V and J ends were trimmed by 2 bases and 2 bases, with 10 bases remaining between them. CDR1 and CDR2 from the germline V gene are MGHRA and YSYEKL. The length of the CDR3 is 14 residues.

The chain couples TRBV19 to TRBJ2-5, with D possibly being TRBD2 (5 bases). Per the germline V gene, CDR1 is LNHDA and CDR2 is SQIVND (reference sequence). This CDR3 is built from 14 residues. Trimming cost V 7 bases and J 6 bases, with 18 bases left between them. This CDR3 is CASNQLGRDKTQYF. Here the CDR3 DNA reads TGTGCCAGTAACCAGTTAGGGAGAGACAAGACCCAGTACTTC.

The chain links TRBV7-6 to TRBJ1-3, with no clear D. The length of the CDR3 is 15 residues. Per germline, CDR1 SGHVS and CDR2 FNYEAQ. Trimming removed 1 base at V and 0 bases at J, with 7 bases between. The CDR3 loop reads CASSLDFSSGNTIYF. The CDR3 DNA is TGTGCCAGCAGCTTAGATTTTAGCTCTGGAAACACCATATATTTT.

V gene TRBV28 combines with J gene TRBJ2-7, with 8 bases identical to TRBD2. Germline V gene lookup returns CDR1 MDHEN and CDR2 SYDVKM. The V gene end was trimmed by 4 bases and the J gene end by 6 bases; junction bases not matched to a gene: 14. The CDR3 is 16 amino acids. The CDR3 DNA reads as TGTGCCAGCAGTTCCCCTCGGGGAGCGGGAGAAGTCGAGCAGTACTTC. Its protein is CASSSPRGAGEVEQYF.

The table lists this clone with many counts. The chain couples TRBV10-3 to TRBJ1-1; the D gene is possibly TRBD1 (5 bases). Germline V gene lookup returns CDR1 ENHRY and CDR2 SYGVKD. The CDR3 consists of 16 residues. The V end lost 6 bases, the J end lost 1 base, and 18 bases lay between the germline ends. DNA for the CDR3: TGTGCCATCAGCCAACCGGGGGGAAGGCGGAACACTGAAGCTTTCTTT. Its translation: CAISQPGGRRNTEAFF.

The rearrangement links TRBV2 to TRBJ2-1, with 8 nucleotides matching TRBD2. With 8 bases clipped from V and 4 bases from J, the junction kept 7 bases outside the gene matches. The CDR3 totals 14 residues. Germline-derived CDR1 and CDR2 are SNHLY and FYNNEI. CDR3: CASLVSGVYNEQFF. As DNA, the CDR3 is TGTGCCAGCCTAGTTAGCGGGGTTTACAATGAGCAGTTCTTC. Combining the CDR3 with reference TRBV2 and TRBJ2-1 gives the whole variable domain EPEVTQTPSHQVTQMGQEVILRCVPISNHLYFYWYRQILGQKVEFLVSFYNNEISEKSEIFDDQFSVERPDGSNFTLKIRSTKLEDSAMYFCASLVSGVYNEQFFGPGTRLTVL.

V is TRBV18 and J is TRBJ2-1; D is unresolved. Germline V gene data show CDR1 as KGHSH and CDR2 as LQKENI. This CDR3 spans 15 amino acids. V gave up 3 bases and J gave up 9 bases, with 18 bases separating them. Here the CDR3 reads CASSPVLTDSIEQFF. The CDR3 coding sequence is TGTGCCAGCTCACCGGTGCTTACTGACTCCATTGAGCAGTTCTTC.

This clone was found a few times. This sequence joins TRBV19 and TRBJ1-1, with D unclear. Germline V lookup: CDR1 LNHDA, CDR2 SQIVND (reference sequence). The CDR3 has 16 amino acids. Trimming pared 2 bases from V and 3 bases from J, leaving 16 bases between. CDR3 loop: CASSIYGRPGDTEAFF. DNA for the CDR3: TGTGCCAGTAGTATATATGGAAGGCCCGGGGACACTGAAGCTTTCTTT.

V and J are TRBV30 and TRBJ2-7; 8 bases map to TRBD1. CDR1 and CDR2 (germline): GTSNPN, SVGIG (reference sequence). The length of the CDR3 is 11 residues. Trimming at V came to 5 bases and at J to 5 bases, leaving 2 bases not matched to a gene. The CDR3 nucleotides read TGTGCCTGGGGACAGGGTAACGAGCAGTACTTC. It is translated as CAWGQGNEQYF.